This passage covers 17 T cell receptor beta chains from one sample sequenced in a study of response to subunit inactivated influenza vaccine. In TCRdb, the RT-PCR reads were re-called with MiXCR into one record per CDR3 protein. Here the sample spans 500,000 to 750,000 distinct CDR3 sequences, approximately 14% being singletons. The sequencing here drew on PBMCs from blood, taken 11 to 12 days after vaccination. The source of these receptors is a man between 45 and 60 years old who received an inactivated influenza vaccine.

This rearrangement joins TRBV10-3 to TRBJ1-2, with TRBD1 identical over 8 bases. After removal of 3 bases from V and 2 bases from J, the junction contained 8 bases not matched to a gene. This CDR3 contains 16 residues. The germline CDR1 and CDR2 sequences are ENHRY and SYGVKD. CDR3 DNA: TGTGCCATCAGTGAATCCAGGGGGCGCGTGAACTATGGCTACACCTTC. Protein: CAISESRGRVNYGYTF.

This clonotype was observed many times. The chain combines TRBV6-2 or TRBV6-3 with TRBJ2-2; TRBD1 is a possible D gene (5 bases). Trimming took off 1 base at V and 6 bases at J, with 9 bases between the two ends. The CDR3 runs to 14 residues. Germline CDR1 reads MNHEY; CDR2 reads SVGEGT. The CDR3 region is CASSYYQGSGELFF. CDR3 nucleotides: TGTGCCAGCAGTTACTATCAGGGCTCCGGGGAGCTGTTTTTT.

V is TRBV20-1 and J is TRBJ2-7; 7 bases align to TRBD1. The germline gives CDR1 DFQATT, CDR2 SNEGSKA (reference sequence). V dropped 3 bases and J dropped 2; count of bases not matched to a gene: 7. This CDR3 region has 14 residues. The CDR3 DNA follows: TGCAGTGCTAGGGGAGACAGGGCCGCCTACGAGCAGTACTTC. It is translated as CSARGDRAAYEQYF.

The chain has TRBV5-1 and TRBJ2-1, with D uncertain. The V end lost 0 bases, the J end lost 6 bases, and 13 bases lay between the germline ends. The CDR3 consists of 15 residues. Germline CDR1 and CDR2: SGHRS and YFSETQ. CDR3 protein: CASSLVGFWINEQFF. Written as DNA, the CDR3 is TGCGCCAGCAGCTTGGTTGGGTTTTGGATCAATGAGCAGTTCTTC.

This chain uses TRBV9 with TRBJ1-1; D gene uncertain. The CDR3 totals 13 residues. Germline V gene lookup returns CDR1 SGDLS and CDR2 YYNGEE. V dropped 3 bases and J dropped 1 base, with 7 bases sitting between them. CDR3 sequence reads: CASSDRSNTEAFF. CDR3 nucleotide sequence: TGTGCCAGCAGCGACAGATCGAACACTGAAGCTTTCTTT.

The chain has TRBV28 and TRBJ2-7; 10 bases agree with TRBD1. Germline CDR1 and CDR2: MDHEN and SYDVKM. The CDR3 extends over 14 amino acids. V trimming: 8 bases; J trimming: 3 bases; junction bases outside the gene matches: 7. The DNA for the CDR3 is TGTGCCAGCGCCCTCGGGGACAGGGGCTACGAGCAGTACTTC. It encodes CASALGDRGYEQYF. Using reference TRBV28 and TRBJ2-7 for the parts outside the CDR3, the full variable domain is DVKVTQSSRYLVKRTGEKVFLECVQDMDHENMFWYRQDPGLGLRLIYFSYDVKMKEKGDIPEGYSVSREKKERFSLILESASTNQTSMYLCASALGDRGYEQYFGPGTRLTVT.

As for this clonotype: A much larger clone is a single base away; this may be a read error. This chain connects TRBV20-1 to TRBJ2-2; the D gene is possibly TRBD2 (6 bases). The CDR3 consists of 17 residues. CDR1 is DFQATT, CDR2 SNEGSKA, per germline (reference sequence). The CDR3 bases are TGCTGTGCTAGAGCCTGGGCCTACGGGGAGGACCTGGGGGAGCTGTTTTTT. This gives the protein CCARAWAYGEDLGELFF.

This clonotype has a handful of counts. V gene TRBV6-5 combines with J gene TRBJ1-2; possibly TRBD1 for D (5 bases). CDR3 size: 16 residues. Germline V gives CDR1 MNHEY, CDR2 SVGAGI. The germline V and J ends were trimmed by 4 bases and 5 bases, with 20 bases remaining between them. The DNA for the CDR3 is TGTGCCAGCAGTTTAGGCCCCCGGGGCAGGGAGTATGGCTACACCTTC. It codes for CASSLGPRGREYGYTF.

A few counts support this clonotype. This rearrangement joins TRBV19 to TRBJ2-2, with D possibly matching TRBD2 (7 bases). CDR3 size: 14 residues. V was cut by 9 bases and J by 0 bases, with 11 bases left in between. Germline V gene data show CDR1 as LNHDA and CDR2 as SQIVND (reference sequence). The CDR3: CASQGGANTGELFF. DNA for the CDR3: TGTGCCAGCCAAGGGGGGGCGAACACCGGGGAGCTGTTTTTT.

There are a few counts of this clonotype. The J gene is TRBJ1-5, the V gene TRBV6-1; TRBD1 matches 9 bases. The germline gives CDR1 MNHNS, CDR2 SASEGT. The V gene end was trimmed by 1 base and the J gene end by 6 bases; junction bases not matched to a gene: 4. This CDR3 has 15 residues. Here the CDR3 DNA reads TGTGCCAGCAGTGAAGGGGGGACAGGGAGTCAGCCCCAGCATTTT. Translation gives CASSEGGTGSQPQHF.

This clonotype was detected only a few times. The CDR3 here is CASGRDRGNEQFF. The CDR3 DNA reads TGTGCCAGCGGGCGGGACCGGGGGAATGAGCAGTTCTTC. This rearrangement joins TRBV11-2 to TRBJ2-1; D perhaps matches TRBD2 (6 bases). From germline, CDR1 is SGHAT and CDR2 FQNNGV. The CDR3 runs to 13 residues. Trimming removed 8 bases at V and 7 bases at J, with 15 bases between.

In its sample, this clonotype was seen a few times. V usage is TRBV29-1 and J usage is TRBJ1-4; 7 bases are shared with TRBD1. The V segment lost 7 bases and the J segment 3 bases; nucleotides outside the gene matches: 5. In germline, CDR1 is SQVTM, CDR2 ANQGSEA. The CDR3 contains 13 residues. The CDR3 loop reads CSASGTANEKLFF. CDR3 DNA sequence: TGCAGCGCTTCCGGGACAGCTAATGAAAAACTGTTTTTT.

This clonotype was counted between two and nine times. J is TRBJ1-5 and V is TRBV15, with 7 bases aligning to TRBD1. The V gene's germline CDR1 is LNHNV and CDR2 YYDKDF (reference sequence). V shed 5 bases and J 5 bases; nucleotides not matched to a gene: 3. The CDR3 sequence is 13 residues long. CDR3 residues: CATSLDRDQPQHF. The DNA of the CDR3 is TGTGCCACCAGCCTCGACAGGGATCAGCCCCAGCATTTT.

This clonotype has a count of ten or more. The CDR3: CSAVANYGYTF. The CDR3 bases are TGCAGTGCCGTAGCTAACTATGGCTACACCTTC. The V and J genes are TRBV20-1 and TRBJ1-2; D ambiguous. The CDR3 extends over 11 amino acids. Germline V lookup: CDR1 DFQATT, CDR2 SNEGSKA (reference sequence). V was cut by 6 bases and J by 0 bases, with 5 bases left in between.

In this sample, this clonotype turned up many times. V is TRBV6-1 and J is TRBJ2-1; D is unresolved. Trimming took 7 bases from V and 6 from J, leaving 13 bases between them. Per germline, CDR1 MNHNS and CDR2 SASEGT. This CDR3 is 13 amino acids long. The CDR3 DNA follows: TGTGCCAGCACCCGGTGGGGTTCCAATGAGCAGTTCTTC. Protein sequence: CASTRWGSNEQFF.

The V gene is TRBV7-6, the J gene TRBJ2-5; tentatively, D is TRBD1 (5 bases). The germline V gene encodes CDR1 SGHVS and CDR2 FNYEAQ. The CDR3 extends over 16 amino acids. The V gene lost 5 bases and the J gene lost 0 bases, with 16 bases spanning the gap. CDR3 sequence: CASSELMTAYQETQYF. DNA of the CDR3: TGTGCCAGCAGCGAGCTAATGACAGCGTACCAAGAGACCCAGTACTTC.

The V and J genes are TRBV5-1 and TRBJ1-5; D not certain. Looked up from germline, CDR1 is SGHRS and CDR2 is YFSETQ. Between the trimmed V and J ends, which lost 0 bases and 3 bases, there was a span of 10 bases. CDR3 length equals 15 residues. The CDR3 reads CASSLGVGNNQPQHF. CDR3 nucleotide sequence: TGCGCCAGCAGCTTGGGAGTAGGGAACAATCAGCCCCAGCATTTT. Drawing the rest from reference TRBV5-1 and TRBJ1-5, the complete variable domain is KAGVTQTPRYLIKTRGQQVTLSCSPISGHRSVSWYQQTPGQGLQFLFEYFSETQRNKGNFPGRFSGRQFSNSRSEMNVSTLELGDSALYLCASSLGVGNNQPQHFGDGTRLSIL.